The clone carrying this T cell receptor (beta chain) was counted between two and nine times. Its antigen is as yet unknown. In TCRdb, the 5' RACE reads were re-called with MiXCR into one record per CDR3 protein. The sample has approximately 450,000 distinct CDR3 sequences; around a sixth are singletons. This record comes from a study of T cells after yellow fever vaccination. Study-wide background: SMART-Seq v4 Ultra Low Input prepared the low-cell-number fractions. Study observations and caveats: Weaker overall was a secondary response that nonetheless peaked faster, on day 5 versus 15. Once the booster was given, most primary-vaccination clones reappeared, at about 96% for CD4 and around 90% for CD8. Relatively few clonotypes were ones that appeared in both CD4 and CD8 compartments.

Germline V gives CDR1 LGHNT, CDR2 FRNRAP. V was clipped by 6 bases and J by 3 bases, with 12 bases between them. The CDR3 extends over 13 amino acids. The origin of this receptor is a man between 18 and 29 years old who received the YFV17D yellow fever vaccine. V gene TRBV12-5 combines with J gene TRBJ2-7, with D hard to call. The source material was PBMCs, sampled before the yellow fever booster vaccination. The CDR3 loop reads CASGPRNLYEQYF. The CDR3 DNA is TGTGCTAGTGGCCCCAGGAACCTCTACGAGCAGTACTTC.